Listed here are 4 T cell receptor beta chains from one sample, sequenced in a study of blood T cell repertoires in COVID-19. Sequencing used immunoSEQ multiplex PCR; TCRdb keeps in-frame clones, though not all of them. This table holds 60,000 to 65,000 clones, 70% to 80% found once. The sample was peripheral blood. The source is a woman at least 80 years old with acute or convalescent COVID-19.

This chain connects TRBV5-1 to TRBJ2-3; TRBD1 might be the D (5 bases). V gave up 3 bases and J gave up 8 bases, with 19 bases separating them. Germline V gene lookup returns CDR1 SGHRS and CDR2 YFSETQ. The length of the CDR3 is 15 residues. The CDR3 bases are TGCGCCAGCAGCTGGGAAGGGGCCAGCCGGGCTACGCAGTATTTT. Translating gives CASSWEGASRATQYF.

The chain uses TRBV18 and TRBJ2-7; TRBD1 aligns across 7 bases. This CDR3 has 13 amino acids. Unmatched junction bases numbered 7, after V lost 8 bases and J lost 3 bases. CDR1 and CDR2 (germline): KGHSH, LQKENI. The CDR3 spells CASNHGQDYEQYF. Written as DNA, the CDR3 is TGTGCCAGCAACCATGGACAGGACTACGAGCAGTACTTC.

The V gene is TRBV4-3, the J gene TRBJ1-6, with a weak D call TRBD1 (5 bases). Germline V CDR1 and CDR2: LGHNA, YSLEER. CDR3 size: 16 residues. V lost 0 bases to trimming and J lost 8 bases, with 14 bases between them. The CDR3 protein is CASSQDVRGADSPLHF. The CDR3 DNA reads TGCGCCAGCAGCCAAGATGTAAGGGGCGCGGATTCACCCCTCCACTTT.

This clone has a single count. The CDR3 sequence: CATRQGTYTQYF. In DNA form, the CDR3 reads TGTGCCACCCGACAGGGCACGTATACGCAGTATTTT. This chain joins TRBV27 and TRBJ2-3; the match to TRBD1 covers 7 bases. CDR3 length equals 12 residues. V gave up 10 bases and J gave up 7 bases; unmatched junction bases: 8. From germline, CDR1 is MNHEY and CDR2 SMNVEV (reference sequence).